This passage covers 11 T cell receptor beta chains from one sample sequenced in a study of Ad26.COV2.S vaccination and SARS-CoV-2 variants. Assay: immunoSEQ multiplex PCR; the TCRdb copy retains only in-frame clones and omits some. Of 380,000 or so clones listed, around 89% are singletons. Sample treatment: roughly 18 received Ad26.COV2.S at low or high dose, single or two shots; roughly 5 received placebo; per-sample allocation not given. Specimen acquisition occurred on day 63 following the initial vaccine or placebo injection. The starting material was peripheral blood, obtained in a trial of Ad26.COV2.S vaccine versus placebo. The receptors were sampled from a person between 18 and 65 years old who received the Ad26.COV2.S COVID-19 vaccine or a placebo.

The chain is built from TRBV4-1 and TRBJ1-1; perhaps TRBD1 as D (5 bases). The germline V gene has CDR1 MGHRA and CDR2 YSYEKL. Trimming removed 1 base at V and 6 bases at J, with 12 bases between. This CDR3 comprises 14 residues. Written as DNA, the CDR3 is TGCGCCAGCAGCCAAGTCCCAGGGCTCTCTGAAGCTTTCTTT. Its translation: CASSQVPGLSEAFF.

This chain joins TRBV7-9 and TRBJ2-3; D is uncertain. The CDR3 length is 16 residues. Germline V CDR1 and CDR2: SEHNR, FQNEAQ (reference sequence). Trimming stripped 6 bases from V and 1 base from J, with 17 bases between. The CDR3 protein is CASSPTQQYGTDTQYF. In DNA form, the CDR3 reads TGTGCCAGCAGTCCAACCCAGCAGTACGGCACAGATACGCAGTATTTT.

This clone was seen a single time. The chain has TRBV5-6 and TRBJ2-7; no reliable D call. The CDR3 is 11 amino acids. In germline, CDR1 is SGHDT, CDR2 YYEEEE. Trimming cost V 3 bases and J 7 bases, with 8 bases left between them. The CDR3 nucleotides read TGTGCCAGCAGCTCACTGTATGAGCAGTACTTC. It codes for CASSSLYEQYF.

V gene TRBV6-1 combines with J gene TRBJ2-5; D perhaps matches TRBD1 (6 bases). The CDR3 is 15 amino acids. V was clipped by 1 base and J by 1 base, with 10 bases between them. The germline gives CDR1 MNHNS, CDR2 SASEGT. The CDR3 nucleotides read TGTGCCAGCAGTGAAGTAGGACAGTCCCAAGAGACCCAGTACTTC. Residues: CASSEVGQSQETQYF.

V is TRBV10-3 and J is TRBJ1-4, with D possibly being TRBD1 (5 bases). In germline, CDR1 is ENHRY, CDR2 SYGVKD. The V end was cut by 4 bases, the J end by 7 bases, with 13 bases between. The CDR3 is made up of 14 amino acids. The CDR3 protein is CAISAIQGREKLFF. CDR3 coding DNA: TGTGCCATCAGTGCAATCCAGGGACGTGAAAAACTGTTTTTT.

In DNA, the CDR3 is TGTGCCAGCAGTCTCCGTACAGATACGCAGTATTTT. Protein: CASSLRTDTQYF. The chain uses TRBV2 and TRBJ2-3; D gene ambiguous. The V and J ends lost 5 bases and 3 bases respectively, with 6 bases between them. Germline CDR1 and CDR2: SNHLY and FYNNEI. The CDR3 is 12 amino acids.

The chain joins TRBV2 to TRBJ1-4, with D perhaps TRBD1 (6 bases). V gave up 3 bases and J gave up 5 bases, with 10 bases separating them. The CDR3 is 14 residues long. Germline CDR1 reads SNHLY; CDR2 reads FYNNEI. The DNA for the CDR3 is TGTGCCAGCAGTGATGACAGGTACAATGAAAAACTGTTTTTT. It yields the protein CASSDDRYNEKLFF.

The chain has TRBV28 and TRBJ2-2; D might be TRBD1 (6 bases). Trimming took 3 bases from V and 0 from J, leaving 17 bases between them. The CDR3 length is 18 residues. Per the germline V gene, CDR1 is MDHEN and CDR2 is SYDVKM. CDR3 region: CASSLAGVYTSNTGELFF. The CDR3 coding sequence is TGTGCCAGCAGTTTGGCAGGGGTGTATACTTCGAACACCGGGGAGCTGTTTTTT.

The J gene is TRBJ1-2, the V gene TRBV9; 7 positions match TRBD1. The trim removed 3 bases at V and 14 bases at J, leaving 19 bases unmatched. Germline assignment: CDR1 SGDLS and CDR2 YYNGEE. The CDR3 contains 15 residues. The CDR3 here is CASSGVRDSDIYATF. In nucleotides, the CDR3 is TGTGCCAGCAGCGGCGTCCGGGACAGCGACATCTATGCTACCTTC.

CDR3 in amino acids: CASSTRQGALGADTQYF. CDR3 bases: TGTGCCAGTAGTACTCGGCAGGGGGCGCTGGGGGCAGATACGCAGTATTTT. The rearrangement uses TRBV19 and TRBJ2-3, with 8 nucleotides matching TRBD1. J gave up 4 bases and V 4 bases, and 13 bases lay outside the gene matches. This CDR3 is 17 amino acids long. Germline V gene sequence: CDR1 LNHDA, CDR2 SQIVND (reference sequence).

The chain links TRBV12-3 or TRBV12-4 to TRBJ2-2; 8 bases are a match to TRBD1. This CDR3 is built from 12 residues. V trimming: 6 bases; J trimming: 9 bases; junction bases outside the gene matches: 3. As DNA, the CDR3 is TGTGCCAGCAGCAGGGGGCAACGGGAGCTGTTTTTT. Translated: CASSRGQRELFF.